What follows are 23 T cell receptor beta chains derived from one specimen sequenced in a study of T cell responses to AZD1222 COVID-19 vaccine. This table comes from immunoSEQ multiplex PCR, and its TCRdb copy is limited to in-frame clones, with some not included. This sample has around 30,000 clones, with approximately 90% found just once. The material was peripheral blood, obtained on day 0 of AZD1222 vaccination. These receptor sequences come from an adult in good health.

The chain recombines TRBV7-2 with TRBJ2-1; 9 bases fit TRBD2. CDR3 length equals 15 residues. V lost 2 bases and J lost 3; bases outside the gene matches: 2. From germline, CDR1 is SGHTA and CDR2 FQGNSA. The chain's CDR3 is CASSLRRGGYNEQFF. DNA for the CDR3: TGTGCCAGCAGCTTACGGCGGGGGGGCTACAATGAGCAGTTCTTC. Full variable domain (rest looked up from reference TRBV7-2 and TRBJ2-1): GAGVSQSPSNKVTEKGKDVELRCDPISGHTALYWYRQSLGQGLEFLIYFQGNSAPDKSGLPSDRFSAERTGGSVSTLTIQRTQQEDSAVYLCASSLRRGGYNEQFFGPGTRLTVL.

The chain couples TRBV5-6 to TRBJ2-1; D is unresolved. Looked up from germline, CDR1 is SGHDT and CDR2 is YYEEEE. The ends were cut back, 1 base at V and 0 bases at J, with 2 bases in the middle. The CDR3 is 13 residues long. The CDR3 region is CASSLRSYNEQFF. Written as DNA, the CDR3 is TGTGCCAGCAGCTTGCGCTCCTACAATGAGCAGTTCTTC.

The chain carries TRBV5-4 and TRBJ2-3; perhaps TRBD2 as D (6 bases). The V end lost 6 bases, the J end lost 2 bases, and 19 bases lay between the germline ends. The CDR3 loop spans 16 amino acids. Germline V lookup: CDR1 SGHNT, CDR2 YYREEE (reference sequence). The CDR3 bases are TGTGCCAGCACCGGGAGAGCGGCTAGATACACAGATACGCAGTATTTT. It encodes CASTGRAARYTDTQYF.

V is TRBV12-3 or TRBV12-4 and J is TRBJ1-1; perhaps TRBD1 as D (6 bases). This CDR3 is built from 13 residues. The V end was cut by 7 bases, the J end by 8 bases, with 17 bases between. CDR3 bases: TGTGCCAGCATCCCTTTGGGGGCCCCGGAAGCTTTCTTT. Its protein product is CASIPLGAPEAFF.

The rearrangement links TRBV6-5 to TRBJ2-7; D remains unclear. The germline V gene encodes CDR1 MNHEY and CDR2 SVGAGI. Trimming removed 10 bases from V and 3 bases from J, with 13 bases in between. The CDR3 sequence is 12 residues long. CDR3: CATVGPFYEQYF. In nucleotides, the CDR3 is TGTGCCACCGTAGGACCATTCTACGAGCAGTACTTC.

V usage is TRBV5-4 and J usage is TRBJ1-2; D might be TRBD1 (6 bases). The CDR3 is 14 residues long. V was shortened by 4 bases and J by 8 bases, with 18 bases between the two germline ends. Germline CDR1 reads SGHNT; CDR2 reads YYREEE (reference sequence). CDR3 amino acids: CASSSGGRNEGYTF. CDR3 bases: TGTGCCAGCAGCAGTGGGGGGCGTAACGAGGGCTACACCTTC.

The V and J genes are TRBV4-3 and TRBJ1-5; possibly TRBD1 for D (6 bases). The CDR3 extends over 14 amino acids. Germline CDR1 LGHNA, CDR2 YSLEER. V was cut by 0 bases and J by 7 bases, with 10 bases left in between. This chain's CDR3 is CASSQERGAQPQHF. CDR3 coding DNA: TGCGCCAGCAGCCAAGAACGGGGGGCCCAGCCCCAGCATTTT.

The chain combines TRBV19 with TRBJ2-2; 8 bases are a match to TRBD1. The CDR3 contains 16 residues. The V gene end was trimmed by 5 bases and the J gene end by 1 base; junction bases not matched to a gene: 6. Germline loops: CDR1 LNHDA, CDR2 SQIVND (reference sequence). The CDR3 region is CASSPRGTGNTGELFF. The DNA for the CDR3 is TGTGCCAGTAGTCCTAGGGGGACAGGGAACACCGGGGAGCTGTTTTTT.

The genes are TRBV19 and TRBJ1-5; maybe TRBD1 (6 bases). CDR1 is LNHDA and CDR2 is SQIVND in the germline V gene (reference sequence). V was clipped by 4 bases and J by 6 bases, with 10 bases between them. This CDR3 has 13 residues. The DNA for the CDR3 is TGTGCCAGTAGTACAGACAGGAGTCAGCCCCAGCATTTT. This codes for CASSTDRSQPQHF.

The J gene is TRBJ1-2, the V gene TRBV5-4; TRBD1 aligns across 10 bases. Losses at the gene ends were 2 bases for V and 7 bases for J; bases not matched to a gene: 2. Germline V gives CDR1 SGHNT, CDR2 YYREEE (reference sequence). This CDR3 spans 13 amino acids. The CDR3 sequence is CASSFGQGGGYTF. For the CDR3, the DNA is TGTGCCAGCAGCTTCGGACAGGGGGGTGGCTACACCTTC.

This chain joins TRBV7-2 and TRBJ1-5, with D possibly TRBD1 on 5 matching bases. The ends were cut back, 5 bases at V and 2 bases at J, with 16 bases in the middle. Germline V gene lookup returns CDR1 SGHTA and CDR2 FQGNSA. This CDR3 contains 16 residues. This chain's CDR3 is CASSPGGISGNQPQHF. CDR3 in DNA: TGTGCCAGCAGCCCGGGGGGGATCTCTGGCAATCAGCCCCAGCATTTT.

This chain connects TRBV19 to TRBJ2-7; a weak D match, TRBD1 (6 bases). Germline V gene data show CDR1 as LNHDA and CDR2 as SQIVND (reference sequence). V lost 6 bases, J lost 3 bases, and 12 bases lay in between. This CDR3 region has 13 residues. The CDR3 here is CASSLTGDYEQYF. The CDR3 DNA is TGTGCCAGTAGCTTGACAGGAGACTACGAGCAGTACTTC. The variable domain in full, completed from reference TRBV19 and TRBJ2-7, reads DGGITQSPKYLFRKEGQNVTLSCEQNLNHDAMYWYRQDPGQGLRLIYYSQIVNDFQKGDIAEGYSVSREKKESFPLTVTSAQKNPTAFYLCASSLTGDYEQYFGPGTRLTVT.

The J gene is TRBJ2-1, the V gene TRBV5-4; TRBD2 matches 12 bases. CDR1 is SGHNT, CDR2 YYREEE, per germline (reference sequence). The CDR3 consists of 20 residues. J lost 4 bases, V lost 4 bases, and 18 bases had no gene match. The CDR3 DNA reads as TGTGCCAGCAGCCCCCAGGGCGTATCACTAGCGGGGGGCCTTTACAATGAGCAGTTCTTC. It translates to CASSPQGVSLAGGLYNEQFF.

The chain combines TRBV19 with TRBJ2-3; TRBD2 matches at 14 bases. The germline gives CDR1 LNHDA, CDR2 SQIVND (reference sequence). V shed 5 bases, J shed 2 bases, and the junction held 3 bases outside the gene matches. CDR3 length: 16 residues. CDR3 sequence (DNA): TGTGCCAGTAGTTGGACTAGCGGGGGGTCCACAGATACGCAGTATTTT. Translated: CASSWTSGGSTDTQYF.

V and J are TRBV6-1 and TRBJ2-2; no firm D call. The CDR3 length is 14 residues. Between the trimmed V and J ends, which lost 1 base and 7 bases, there was a span of 10 bases. Germline CDR1 reads MNHNS; CDR2 reads SASEGT. The CDR3 loop reads CASSEGTRGGELFF. Here the CDR3 DNA reads TGTGCCAGCAGTGAAGGGACCCGAGGCGGGGAGCTGTTTTTT.

This rearrangement joins TRBV5-1 to TRBJ1-1; TRBD1 agrees at 7 bases. CDR3 length: 15 residues. Unmatched junction bases numbered 12, after V lost 5 bases and J lost 5 bases. Germline V CDR1 and CDR2: SGHRS, YFSETQ. CDR3 loop: CASSQSSGGRTEAFF. CDR3 in DNA: TGCGCCAGCAGTCAGAGCTCAGGGGGGAGGACTGAAGCTTTCTTT.

This clone was found a few times. The rearrangement joins TRBV11-2 to TRBJ1-1; no clear D. From germline, CDR1 is SGHAT and CDR2 FQNNGV. The CDR3 covers 15 residues. Trimming removed 1 base from V and 1 base from J, with 10 bases in between. The CDR3 sequence: CASSLVTGPNTEAFF. In DNA form, the CDR3 reads TGTGCCAGCAGCTTAGTGACGGGCCCGAACACTGAAGCTTTCTTT.

The chain carries TRBV4-3 and TRBJ2-5; D remains unclear. CDR3 size: 14 residues. The V and J ends lost 0 bases and 5 bases respectively, with 10 bases between them. Germline V lookup: CDR1 LGHNA, CDR2 YSLEER. CDR3 in DNA: TGCGCCAGCAGCCAAGATAGTGGCTATGAGACCCAGTACTTC. Amino acid sequence: CASSQDSGYETQYF.

The V gene is TRBV6-2 or TRBV6-3, the J gene TRBJ2-2, with 9 positions matching TRBD1. The CDR3 consists of 15 residues. The J segment lost 7 bases and the V segment lost 6 bases, leaving 9 bases of the junction unmatched. Germline-derived CDR1 and CDR2 are MNHEY and SVGEGT. As DNA, the CDR3 is TGTGCCAGCAGCCTGTACAGGGGGCTCGTCGGGGAGCTGTTTTTT. It encodes CASSLYRGLVGELFF.

V is TRBV6-5 and J is TRBJ1-1; D unresolved. Trimming cost V 4 bases and J 4 bases, with 13 bases left between them. Germline V gives CDR1 MNHEY, CDR2 SVGAGI. The CDR3 is made up of 14 amino acids. CDR3 sequence: CASSSQTSATEAFF. The CDR3 region has the DNA TGTGCCAGCAGTTCCCAAACCTCCGCCACTGAAGCTTTCTTT.

V usage is TRBV12-3 or TRBV12-4 and J usage is TRBJ1-2, with unresolved D. V lost 6 bases and J lost 12, with 20 bases in between. The CDR3 length is 13 residues. The CDR3: CASRPPGPYSNTF. The CDR3 DNA sequence: TGTGCCAGCAGACCTCCCGGACCTTACAGCAACACCTTC.

The chain joins TRBV20-1 to TRBJ1-1, with D hard to call. Germline V gives CDR1 DFQATT, CDR2 SNEGSKA (reference sequence). The length of the CDR3 is 11 residues. Between the trimmed V and J ends, which lost 6 bases and 10 bases, there was a span of 15 bases. The CDR3 nucleotides read TGCAGTGCCCCCCAGGTTGTTGTAGCTTTCTTT. Residues: CSAPQVVVAFF.

The chain has TRBV12-3 or TRBV12-4 and TRBJ1-5, with unresolved D. V was trimmed by 3 bases and J by 6 bases, leaving 9 bases between them. The CDR3 totals 13 residues. The CDR3 is CASSFVGSQPQHF. The CDR3, as DNA: TGTGCCAGCAGTTTCGTTGGCAGTCAGCCCCAGCATTTT.